A single T cell receptor (beta chain) is shown here with its context. The CDR3 is made up of 16 amino acids. J lost 9 bases, V lost 0 bases, and 8 bases had no gene match. Germline V gene sequence: CDR1 SEHNR, CDR2 FQNEAQ (reference sequence). This entry is derived from a study of T cell repertoires in cytomegalovirus infection. The overall study: Public TCR beta signatures were indicative of both CMV infection and a matching HLA type.

TCRdb redid the calling of the reads with MiXCR, one entry per CDR3 protein. The sample records hundreds of thousands of distinct CDR3 sequences, approximately 40% being singletons. This TCR was recovered from a human donor in good health (CMV status not recorded). Some clones in this sample may be carry-over from other donors' samples. Sequenced material: PBMCs. J is TRBJ2-1 and V is TRBV7-9, with TRBD1 matching over 10 bases. In DNA form, the CDR3 reads TGTGCCAGCAGCTTAGCGGGACAGGGGAACTTAGGTGAGCAGTTCTTC. It codes for CASSLAGQGNLGEQFF.